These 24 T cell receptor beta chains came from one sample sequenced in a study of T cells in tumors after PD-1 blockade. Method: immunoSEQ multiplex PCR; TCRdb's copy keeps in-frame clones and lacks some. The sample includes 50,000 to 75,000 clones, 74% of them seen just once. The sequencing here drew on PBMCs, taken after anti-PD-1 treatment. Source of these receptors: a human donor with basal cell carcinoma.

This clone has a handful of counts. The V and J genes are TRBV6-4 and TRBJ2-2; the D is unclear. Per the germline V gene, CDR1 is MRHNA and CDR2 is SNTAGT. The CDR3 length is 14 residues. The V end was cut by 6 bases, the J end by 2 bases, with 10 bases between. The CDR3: CASSAGTNTGELFF. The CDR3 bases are TGTGCCAGCAGCGCCGGAACCAACACCGGGGAGCTGTTTTTT.

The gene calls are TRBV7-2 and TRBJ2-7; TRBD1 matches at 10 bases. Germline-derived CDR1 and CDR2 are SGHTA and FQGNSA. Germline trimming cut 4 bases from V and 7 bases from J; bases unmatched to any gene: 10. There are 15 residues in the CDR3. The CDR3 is CASSWTPGQGIEQYF. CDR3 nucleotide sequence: TGTGCCAGCAGCTGGACCCCGGGACAGGGGATTGAGCAGTACTTC.

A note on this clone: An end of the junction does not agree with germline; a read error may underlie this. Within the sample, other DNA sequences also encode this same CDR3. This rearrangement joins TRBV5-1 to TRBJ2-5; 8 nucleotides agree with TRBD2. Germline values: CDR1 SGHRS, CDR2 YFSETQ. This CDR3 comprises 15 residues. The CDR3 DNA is TGCGCCAGCAGGTCGATAGCGGGGAACCAGGAGACCCAGTACTTC. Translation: CASRSIAGNQETQYF. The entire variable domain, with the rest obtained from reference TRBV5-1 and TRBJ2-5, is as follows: KAGVTQTPRYLIKTRGQQVTLSCSPISGHRSVSWYQQTPGQGLQFLFEYFSETQRNKGNFPGRFSGRQFSNSRSEMNVSTLELGDSALYLCASRSIAGNQETQYFGPGTRLLVL.

The CDR3 spells CASNTGGFLGSYEQYF. The CDR3, as DNA: TGTGCCAGCAATACCGGGGGGTTTCTGGGTTCCTACGAGCAGTACTTC. The rearrangement uses TRBV6-6 and TRBJ2-7; 7 bases are a match to TRBD2. Germline CDR1 is MNHNY and CDR2 is SVGAGI (reference sequence). The CDR3 contains 16 residues. J was trimmed by 1 base and V by 7 bases; bases with no gene match: 13.

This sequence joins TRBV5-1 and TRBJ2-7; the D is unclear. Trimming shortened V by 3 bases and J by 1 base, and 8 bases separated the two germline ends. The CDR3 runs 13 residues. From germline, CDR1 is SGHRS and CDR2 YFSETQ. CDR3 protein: CASSWDKSYEQYF. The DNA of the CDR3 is TGCGCCAGCAGCTGGGATAAATCCTACGAGCAGTACTTC.

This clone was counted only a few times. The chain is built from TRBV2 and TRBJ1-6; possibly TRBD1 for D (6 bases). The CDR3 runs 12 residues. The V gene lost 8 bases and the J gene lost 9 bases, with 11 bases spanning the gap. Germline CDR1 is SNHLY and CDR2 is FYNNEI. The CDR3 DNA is TGTGCCAGCGGGGGCAAGGGTTCACCCCTCCACTTT. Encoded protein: CASGGKGSPLHF.

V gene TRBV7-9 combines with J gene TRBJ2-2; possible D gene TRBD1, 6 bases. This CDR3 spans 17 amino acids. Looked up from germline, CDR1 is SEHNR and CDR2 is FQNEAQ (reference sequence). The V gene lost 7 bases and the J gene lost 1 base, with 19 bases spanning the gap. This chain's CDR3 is CASTPVGQGQNTGELFF. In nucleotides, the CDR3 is TGTGCCAGCACCCCGGTGGGGCAGGGACAGAACACCGGGGAGCTGTTTTTT.

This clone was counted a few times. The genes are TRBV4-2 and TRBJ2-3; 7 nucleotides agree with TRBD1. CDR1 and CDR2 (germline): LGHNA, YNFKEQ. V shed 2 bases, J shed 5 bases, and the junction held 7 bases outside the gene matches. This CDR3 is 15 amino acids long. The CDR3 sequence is CASSQLDREVDTQYF. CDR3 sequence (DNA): TGTGCCAGCAGCCAACTAGACAGGGAAGTAGATACGCAGTATTTT.

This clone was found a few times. The CDR3 DNA reads as TGTGCCTGGAGCGTACAGGGTGGCACCGGGGAGCTGTTTTTT. Protein sequence: CAWSVQGGTGELFF. This chain joins TRBV30 and TRBJ2-2; a possible D gene is TRBD1 (6 bases). The CDR3 contains 14 residues. V lost 3 bases and J lost 4, with 12 bases in between. Germline CDR1 GTSNPN, CDR2 SVGIG (reference sequence).

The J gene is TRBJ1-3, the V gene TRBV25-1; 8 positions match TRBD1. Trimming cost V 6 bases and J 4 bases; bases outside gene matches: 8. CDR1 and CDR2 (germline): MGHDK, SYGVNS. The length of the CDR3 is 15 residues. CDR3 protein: CASSPDRAGGNTIYF. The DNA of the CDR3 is TGTGCCAGCAGCCCGGACAGGGCGGGCGGAAACACCATATATTTT. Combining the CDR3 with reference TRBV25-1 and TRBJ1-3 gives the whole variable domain EADIYQTPRYLVIGTGKKITLECSQTMGHDKMYWYQQDPGMELHLIHYSYGVNSTEKGDLSSESTVSRIRTEHFPLTLESARPSHTSQYLCASSPDRAGGNTIYFGEGSWLTVV.

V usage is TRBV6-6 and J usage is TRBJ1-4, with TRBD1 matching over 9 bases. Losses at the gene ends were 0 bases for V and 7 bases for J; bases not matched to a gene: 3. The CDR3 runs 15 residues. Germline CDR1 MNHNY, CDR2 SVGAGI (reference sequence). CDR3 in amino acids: CASSYSETGGEKLFF. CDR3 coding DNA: TGTGCCAGCAGTTACTCGGAGACAGGGGGTGAAAAACTGTTTTTT.

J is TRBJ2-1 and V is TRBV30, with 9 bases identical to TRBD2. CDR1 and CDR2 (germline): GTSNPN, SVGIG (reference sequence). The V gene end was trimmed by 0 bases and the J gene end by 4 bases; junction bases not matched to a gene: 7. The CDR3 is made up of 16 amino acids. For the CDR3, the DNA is TGTGCCTGGAGTGTACGGGGTAGCGGGGGATACAATGAGCAGTTCTTC. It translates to CAWSVRGSGGYNEQFF. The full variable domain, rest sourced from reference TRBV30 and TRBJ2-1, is SQTIHQWPATLVQPVGSPLSLECTVEGTSNPNLYWYRQAAGRGLQLLFYSVGIGQISSEVPQNLSASRPQDRQFILSSKKLLLSDSGFYLCAWSVRGSGGYNEQFFGPGTRLTVL.

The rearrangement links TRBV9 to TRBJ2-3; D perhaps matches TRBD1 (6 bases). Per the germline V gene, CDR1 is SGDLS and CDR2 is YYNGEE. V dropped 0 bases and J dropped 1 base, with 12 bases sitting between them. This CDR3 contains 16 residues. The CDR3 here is CASSVELGARTDTQYF. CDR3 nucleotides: TGTGCCAGCAGCGTAGAGTTGGGGGCTCGCACAGATACGCAGTATTTT.

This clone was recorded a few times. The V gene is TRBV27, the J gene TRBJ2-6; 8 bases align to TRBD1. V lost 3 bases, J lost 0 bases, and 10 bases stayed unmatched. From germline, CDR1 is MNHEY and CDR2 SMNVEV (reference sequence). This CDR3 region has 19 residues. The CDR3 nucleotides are TGTGCCAGCAGTTTGTGGGCAGGGGGCTACCTCTCTGGGGCCAACGTCCTGACTTTC. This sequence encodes CASSLWAGGYLSGANVLTF.

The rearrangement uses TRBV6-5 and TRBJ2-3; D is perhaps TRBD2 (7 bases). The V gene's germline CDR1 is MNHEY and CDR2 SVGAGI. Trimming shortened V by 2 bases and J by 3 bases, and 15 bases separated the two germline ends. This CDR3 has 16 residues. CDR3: CASSYAGARGTDTQYF. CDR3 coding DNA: TGTGCCAGCAGTTACGCGGGGGCGCGGGGAACAGATACGCAGTATTTT.

CDR3 loop: CAISESGRENSPLHF. The CDR3 region has the DNA TGTGCCATCAGTGAGTCTGGCCGGGAAAATTCACCCCTCCACTTT. The chain links TRBV10-3 to TRBJ1-6, with D hard to call. Germline V CDR1 and CDR2: ENHRY, SYGVKD. CDR3 length equals 15 residues. Trimming shortened V by 0 bases and J by 7 bases, and 10 bases separated the two germline ends.

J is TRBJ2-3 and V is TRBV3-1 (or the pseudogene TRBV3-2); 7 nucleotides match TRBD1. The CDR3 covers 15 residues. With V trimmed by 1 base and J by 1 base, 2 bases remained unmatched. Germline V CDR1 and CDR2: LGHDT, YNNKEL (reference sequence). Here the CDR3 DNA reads TGTGCCAGCAGCCAAGGACAGGGCCGCACAGATACGCAGTATTTT. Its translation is CASSQGQGRTDTQYF.

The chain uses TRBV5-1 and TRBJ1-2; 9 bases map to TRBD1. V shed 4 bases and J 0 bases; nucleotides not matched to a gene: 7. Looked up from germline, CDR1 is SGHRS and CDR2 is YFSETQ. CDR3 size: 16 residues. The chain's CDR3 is CASSMDRGSPNYGYTF. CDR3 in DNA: TGCGCCAGCAGCATGGACAGGGGATCTCCTAACTATGGCTACACCTTC.

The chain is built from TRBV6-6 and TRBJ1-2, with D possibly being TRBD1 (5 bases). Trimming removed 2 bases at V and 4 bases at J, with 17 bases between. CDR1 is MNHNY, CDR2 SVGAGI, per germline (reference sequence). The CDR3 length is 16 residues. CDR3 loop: CASSYPSGGKPYGYTF. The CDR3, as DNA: TGTGCCAGCAGTTACCCCAGTGGGGGAAAGCCCTATGGCTACACCTTC.

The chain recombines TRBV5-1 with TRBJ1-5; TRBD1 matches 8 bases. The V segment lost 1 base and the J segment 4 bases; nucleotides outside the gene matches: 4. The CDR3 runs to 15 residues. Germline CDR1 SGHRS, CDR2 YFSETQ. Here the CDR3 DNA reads TGCGCCAGCAGCTTGCAGGGGGCTTCGAATCAGCCCCAGCATTTT. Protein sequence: CASSLQGASNQPQHF.

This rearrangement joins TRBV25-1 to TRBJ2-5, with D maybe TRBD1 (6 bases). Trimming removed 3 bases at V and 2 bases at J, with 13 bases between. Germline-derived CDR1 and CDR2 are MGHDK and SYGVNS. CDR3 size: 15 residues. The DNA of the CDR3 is TGTGCCAGCAGTGAGTGGCAGGGGATGCAAGAGACCCAGTACTTC. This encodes CASSEWQGMQETQYF.

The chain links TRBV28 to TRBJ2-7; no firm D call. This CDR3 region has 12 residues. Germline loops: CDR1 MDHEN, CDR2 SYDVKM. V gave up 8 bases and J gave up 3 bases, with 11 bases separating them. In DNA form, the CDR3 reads TGTGCCAGCGGGTTGGACGGCTACGAGCAGTACTTC. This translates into CASGLDGYEQYF.

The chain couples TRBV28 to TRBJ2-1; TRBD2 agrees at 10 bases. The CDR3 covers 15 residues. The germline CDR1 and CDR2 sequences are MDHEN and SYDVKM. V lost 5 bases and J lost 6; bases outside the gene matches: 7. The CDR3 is CASSPQRGGRNEQFF. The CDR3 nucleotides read TGTGCCAGCAGTCCGCAGCGGGGGGGCCGCAATGAGCAGTTCTTC. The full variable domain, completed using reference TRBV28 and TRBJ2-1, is DVKVTQSSRYLVKRTGEKVFLECVQDMDHENMFWYRQDPGLGLRLIYFSYDVKMKEKGDIPEGYSVSREKKERFSLILESASTNQTSMYLCASSPQRGGRNEQFFGPGTRLTVL.

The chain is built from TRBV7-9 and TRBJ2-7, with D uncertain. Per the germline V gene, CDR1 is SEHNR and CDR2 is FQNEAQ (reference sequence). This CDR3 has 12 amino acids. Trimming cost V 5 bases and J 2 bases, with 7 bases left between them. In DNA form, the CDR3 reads TGTGCCAGCAGCCCAACAACCTACGAGCAGTACTTC. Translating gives CASSPTTYEQYF.